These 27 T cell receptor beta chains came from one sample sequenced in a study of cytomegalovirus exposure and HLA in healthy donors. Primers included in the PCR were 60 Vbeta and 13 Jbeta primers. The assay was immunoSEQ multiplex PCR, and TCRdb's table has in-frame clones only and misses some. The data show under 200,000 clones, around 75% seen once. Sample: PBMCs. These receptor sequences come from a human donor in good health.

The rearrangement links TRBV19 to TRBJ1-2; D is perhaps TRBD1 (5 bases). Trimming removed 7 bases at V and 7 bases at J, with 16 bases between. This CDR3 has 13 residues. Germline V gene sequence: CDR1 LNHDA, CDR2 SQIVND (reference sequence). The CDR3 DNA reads TGTGCCAGTACCCCTGGGAGGGGCTCTGGCTACACCTTC. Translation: CASTPGRGSGYTF.

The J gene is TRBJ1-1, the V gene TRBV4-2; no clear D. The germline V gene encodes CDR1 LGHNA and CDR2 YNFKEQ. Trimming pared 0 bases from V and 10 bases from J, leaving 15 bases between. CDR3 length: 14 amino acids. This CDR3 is CASSQETQTGGAFF. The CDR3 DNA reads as TGTGCCAGCAGCCAAGAAACCCAGACCGGCGGAGCTTTCTTT.

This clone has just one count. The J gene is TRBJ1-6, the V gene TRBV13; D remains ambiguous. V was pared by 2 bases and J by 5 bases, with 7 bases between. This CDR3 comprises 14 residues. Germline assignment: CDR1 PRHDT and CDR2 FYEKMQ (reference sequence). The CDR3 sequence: CASSLRQNNSPLHF. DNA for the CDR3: TGTGCCAGCAGCTTAAGACAAAATAATTCACCCCTCCACTTT. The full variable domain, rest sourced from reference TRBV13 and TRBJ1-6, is AAGVIQSPRHLIKEKRETATLKCYPIPRHDTVYWYQQGPGQDPQFLISFYEKMQSDKGSIPDRFSAQQFSDYHSELNMSSLELGDSALYFCASSLRQNNSPLHFGNGTRLTVT.

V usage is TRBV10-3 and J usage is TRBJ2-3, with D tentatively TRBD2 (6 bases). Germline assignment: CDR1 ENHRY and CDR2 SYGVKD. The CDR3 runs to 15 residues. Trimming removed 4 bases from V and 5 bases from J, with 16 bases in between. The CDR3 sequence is CAISALAVGGDTQYF. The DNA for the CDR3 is TGTGCCATCAGTGCATTAGCGGTGGGTGGAGATACGCAGTATTTT.

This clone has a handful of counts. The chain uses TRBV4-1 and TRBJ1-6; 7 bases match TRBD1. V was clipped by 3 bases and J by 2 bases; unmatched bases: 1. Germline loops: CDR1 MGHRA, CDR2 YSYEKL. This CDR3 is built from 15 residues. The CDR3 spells CASSQGTAYNSPLHF. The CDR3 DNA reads TGCGCCAGCAGCCAGGGGACAGCCTATAATTCACCCCTCCACTTT.

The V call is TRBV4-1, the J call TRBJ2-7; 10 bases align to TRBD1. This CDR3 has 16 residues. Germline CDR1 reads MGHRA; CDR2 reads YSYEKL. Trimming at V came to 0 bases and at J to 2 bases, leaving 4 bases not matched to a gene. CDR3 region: CASSQERDRGPYEQYF. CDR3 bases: TGCGCCAGCAGCCAAGAAAGGGACAGGGGTCCCTACGAGCAGTACTTC.

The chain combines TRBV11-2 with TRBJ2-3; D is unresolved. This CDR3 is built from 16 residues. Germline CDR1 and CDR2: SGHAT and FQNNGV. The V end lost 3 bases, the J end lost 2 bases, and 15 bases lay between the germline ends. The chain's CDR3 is CASSFSFSAYTDTQYF. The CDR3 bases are TGTGCCAGCAGCTTTTCCTTTTCTGCCTACACAGATACGCAGTATTTT. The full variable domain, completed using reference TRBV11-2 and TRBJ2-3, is EAGVAQSPRYKIIEKRQSVAFWCNPISGHATLYWYQQILGQGPKLLIQFQNNGVVDDSQLPKDRFSAERLKGVDSTLKIQPAKLEDSAVYLCASSFSFSAYTDTQYFGPGTRLTVL.

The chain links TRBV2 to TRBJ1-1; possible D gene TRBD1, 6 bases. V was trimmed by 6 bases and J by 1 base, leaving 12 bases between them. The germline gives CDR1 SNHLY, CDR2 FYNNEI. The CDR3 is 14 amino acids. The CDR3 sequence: CASRDGQPNTEAFF. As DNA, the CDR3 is TGTGCCAGCAGGGATGGACAGCCGAACACTGAAGCTTTCTTT.

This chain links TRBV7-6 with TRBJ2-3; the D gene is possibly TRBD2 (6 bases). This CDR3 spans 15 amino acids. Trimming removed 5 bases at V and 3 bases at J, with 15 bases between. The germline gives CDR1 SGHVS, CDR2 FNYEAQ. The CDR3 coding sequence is TGTGCCAGCAGCAGCCTAGCGTCTGGTACAGATACGCAGTATTTT. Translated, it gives CASSSLASGTDTQYF.

CDR3 sequence (DNA): TGCGCCAGCAGCCAAGAACGGGGGGGACGAGAGCAGTTCTTC. It is translated as CASSQERGGREQFF. V is TRBV4-1 and J is TRBJ2-1; 8 bases agree with TRBD2. V lost 0 bases to trimming and J lost 10 bases; unmatched junction nucleotides: 5. The germline V gene has CDR1 MGHRA and CDR2 YSYEKL. CDR3 length equals 14 residues.

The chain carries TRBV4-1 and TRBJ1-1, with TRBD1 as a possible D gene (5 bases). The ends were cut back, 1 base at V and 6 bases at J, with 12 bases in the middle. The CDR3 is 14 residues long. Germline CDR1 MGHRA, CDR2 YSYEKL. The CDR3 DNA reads TGCGCCAGCAGCCAAGGGTCGGGAGGGGCTGAAGCTTTCTTT. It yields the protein CASSQGSGGAEAFF.

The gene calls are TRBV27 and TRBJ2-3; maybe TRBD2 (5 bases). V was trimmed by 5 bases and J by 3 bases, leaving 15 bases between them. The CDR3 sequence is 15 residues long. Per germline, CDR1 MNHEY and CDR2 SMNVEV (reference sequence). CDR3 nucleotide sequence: TGTGCCAGCAGTGACTCTCCGTCGGGGACAGATACGCAGTATTTT. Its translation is CASSDSPSGTDTQYF.

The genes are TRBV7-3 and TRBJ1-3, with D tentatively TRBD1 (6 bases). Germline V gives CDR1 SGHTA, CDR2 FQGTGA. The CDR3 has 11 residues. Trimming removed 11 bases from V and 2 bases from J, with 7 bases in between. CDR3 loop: CASGAGNTIYF. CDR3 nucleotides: TGTGCCTCAGGGGCTGGAAACACCATATATTTT.

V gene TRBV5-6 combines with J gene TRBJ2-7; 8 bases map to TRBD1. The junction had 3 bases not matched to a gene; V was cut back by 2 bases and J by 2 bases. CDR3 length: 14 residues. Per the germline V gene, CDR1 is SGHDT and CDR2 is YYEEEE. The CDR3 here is CASSLVQGAYEQYF. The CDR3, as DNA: TGTGCCAGCAGCTTAGTACAGGGGGCCTACGAGCAGTACTTC.

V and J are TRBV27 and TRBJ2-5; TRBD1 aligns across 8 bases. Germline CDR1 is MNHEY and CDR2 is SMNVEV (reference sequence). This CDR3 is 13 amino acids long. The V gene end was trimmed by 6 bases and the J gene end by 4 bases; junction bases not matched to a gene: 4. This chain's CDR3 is CASRTGVRETQYF. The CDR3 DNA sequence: TGTGCCAGCAGGACAGGGGTAAGAGAGACCCAGTACTTC.

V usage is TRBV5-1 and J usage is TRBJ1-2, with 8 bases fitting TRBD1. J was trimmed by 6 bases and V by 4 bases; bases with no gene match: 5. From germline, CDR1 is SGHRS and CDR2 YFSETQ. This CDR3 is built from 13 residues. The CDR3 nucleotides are TGCGCCAGCAGCCCCGGGACAGGACATGGCTACACCTTC. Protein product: CASSPGTGHGYTF.

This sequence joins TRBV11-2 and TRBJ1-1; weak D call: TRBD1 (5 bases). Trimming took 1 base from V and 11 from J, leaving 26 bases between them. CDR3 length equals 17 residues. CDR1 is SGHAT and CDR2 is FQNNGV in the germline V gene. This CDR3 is CASSLGPGLEDTVGAFF. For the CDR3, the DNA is TGTGCCAGCAGCTTAGGCCCGGGACTCGAGGACACTGTTGGTGCTTTCTTT.

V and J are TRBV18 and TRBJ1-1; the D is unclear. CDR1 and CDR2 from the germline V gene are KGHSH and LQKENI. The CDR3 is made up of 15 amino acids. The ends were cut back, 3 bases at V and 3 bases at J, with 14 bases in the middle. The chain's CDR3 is CASSPSVISDTEAFF. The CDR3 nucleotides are TGTGCCAGCTCACCGAGCGTAATTAGCGACACTGAAGCTTTCTTT.

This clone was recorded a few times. In DNA form, the CDR3 reads TGTGCCAGCAGCGTAGAGCTGGGCAATCAGCCCCAGCATTTT. Its protein product is CASSVELGNQPQHF. The chain links TRBV9 to TRBJ1-5; D ambiguous. V was trimmed by 0 bases and J by 2 bases, leaving 6 bases between them. The CDR3 length is 14 residues. Germline-derived CDR1 and CDR2 are SGDLS and YYNGEE. Supplemented by reference TRBV9 and TRBJ1-5, the full variable domain reads DSGVTQTPKHLITATGQRVTLRCSPRSGDLSVYWYQQSLDQGLQFLIQYYNGEERAKGNILERFSAQQFPDLHSELNLSSLELGDSALYFCASSVELGNQPQHFGDGTRLSIL.

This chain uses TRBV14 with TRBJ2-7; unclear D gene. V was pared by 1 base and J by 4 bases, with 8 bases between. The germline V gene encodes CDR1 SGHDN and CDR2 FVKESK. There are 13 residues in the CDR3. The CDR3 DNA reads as TGTGCCAGCAGCCAAGGACACCCATACGAGCAGTACTTC. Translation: CASSQGHPYEQYF.

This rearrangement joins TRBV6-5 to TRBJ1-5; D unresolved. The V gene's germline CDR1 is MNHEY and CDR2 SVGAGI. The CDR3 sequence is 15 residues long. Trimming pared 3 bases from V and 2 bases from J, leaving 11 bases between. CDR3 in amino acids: CASSYSLSGNQPQHF. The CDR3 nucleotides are TGTGCCAGCAGTTATTCTCTTTCGGGCAATCAGCCCCAGCATTTT.

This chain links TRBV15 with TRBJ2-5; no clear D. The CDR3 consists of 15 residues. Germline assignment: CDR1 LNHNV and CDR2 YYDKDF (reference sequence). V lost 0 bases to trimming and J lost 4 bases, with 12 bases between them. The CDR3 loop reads CATSRDPRRSETQYF. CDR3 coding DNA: TGTGCCACCAGCAGAGATCCGCGCCGTTCAGAGACCCAGTACTTC.

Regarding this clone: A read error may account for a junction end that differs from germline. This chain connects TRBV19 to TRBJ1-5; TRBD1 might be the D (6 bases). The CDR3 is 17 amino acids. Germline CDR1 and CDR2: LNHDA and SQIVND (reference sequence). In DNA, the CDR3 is TGTGCCAGTAGTATGCTCGGGACACAAGGACGAAATCAGGCCCAGCATTTT. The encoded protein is CASSMLGTQGRNQAQHF.

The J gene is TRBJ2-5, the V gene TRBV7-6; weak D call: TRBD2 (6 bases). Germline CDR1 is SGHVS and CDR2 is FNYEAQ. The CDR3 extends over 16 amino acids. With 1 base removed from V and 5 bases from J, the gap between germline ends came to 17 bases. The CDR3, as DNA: TGTGCCAGCAGCTTAGGTAGCCTAGCGAGTAAGGAGACCCAGTACTTC. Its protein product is CASSLGSLASKETQYF. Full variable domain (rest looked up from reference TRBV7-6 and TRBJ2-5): GAGVSQSPRYKVTKRGQDVALRCDPISGHVSLYWYRQALGQGPEFLTYFNYEAQQDKSGLPNDRFSAERPEGSISTLTIQRTEQRDSAMYRCASSLGSLASKETQYFGPGTRLLVL.

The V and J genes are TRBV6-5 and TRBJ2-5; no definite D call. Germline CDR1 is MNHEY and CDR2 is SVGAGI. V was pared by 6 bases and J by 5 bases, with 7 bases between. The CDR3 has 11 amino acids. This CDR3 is CASRYFETQYF. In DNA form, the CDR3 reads TGTGCCAGCAGATATTTCGAGACCCAGTACTTC.

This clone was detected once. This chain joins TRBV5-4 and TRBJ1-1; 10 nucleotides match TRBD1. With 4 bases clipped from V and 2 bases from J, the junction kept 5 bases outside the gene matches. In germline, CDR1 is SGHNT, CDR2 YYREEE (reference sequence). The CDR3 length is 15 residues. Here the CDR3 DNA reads TGTGCCAGCAGCACGAGGACAGGGGGAAACACTGAAGCTTTCTTT. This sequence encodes CASSTRTGGNTEAFF.

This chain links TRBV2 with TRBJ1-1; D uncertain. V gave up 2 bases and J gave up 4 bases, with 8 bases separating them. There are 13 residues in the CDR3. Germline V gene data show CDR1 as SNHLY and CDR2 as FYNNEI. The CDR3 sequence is CASSEREATEAFF. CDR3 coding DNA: TGTGCCAGCAGTGAAAGGGAGGCCACTGAAGCTTTCTTT.